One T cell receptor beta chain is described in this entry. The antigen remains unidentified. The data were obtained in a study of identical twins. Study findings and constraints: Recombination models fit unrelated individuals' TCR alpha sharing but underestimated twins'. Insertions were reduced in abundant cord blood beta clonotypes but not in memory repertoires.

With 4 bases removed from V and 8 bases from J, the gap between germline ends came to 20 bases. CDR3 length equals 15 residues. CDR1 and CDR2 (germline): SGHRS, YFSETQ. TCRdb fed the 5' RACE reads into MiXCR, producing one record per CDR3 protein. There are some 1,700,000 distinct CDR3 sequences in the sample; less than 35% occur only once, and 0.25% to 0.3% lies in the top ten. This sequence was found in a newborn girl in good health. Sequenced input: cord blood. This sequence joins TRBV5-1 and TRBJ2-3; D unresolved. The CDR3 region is CASSPNPQVPRTQYF. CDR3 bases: TGCGCCAGCAGCCCGAACCCTCAAGTACCCCGTACGCAGTATTTT.